This T cell receptor (beta chain) is drawn from a study of blood T cells in healthy people across ages. Study context: With template switching, about one barcoded beta molecule was captured per two T cells. Whole-study results and caveats: Roughly linearly, TCR beta diversity per million T cells fell as age increased. Comparison with aged donors showed that long-lived donors had more naive CD4+ cells and higher diversity.

The CDR3 length is 12 residues. Germline CDR1 is SQVTM and CDR2 is ANQGSEA. V dropped 5 bases and J dropped 1 base, with 8 bases sitting between them. A sample-barcoded 5' primer and a J-beta primer mix were used in a second PCR of about 7 to 11 cycles. Every cDNA molecule carried a tag from a template-switch adaptor bearing 12 random nucleotides. TCRdb reanalysed the 5' RACE reads using MiXCR and keeps one entry per CDR3 protein. The sample lists about 290,000 distinct CDR3 sequences, 25% to 30% occurring once. This clonotype has just a few counts. Its antigen remains unknown. The sample taken for sequencing was blood. The rearrangement links TRBV29-1 to TRBJ1-1; perhaps TRBD1 as D (5 bases). The TCR sequence derives from a woman in her seventies in good health. In DNA, the CDR3 is TGCAGCGTTCAGCAGGGGAACACTGAAGCTTTCTTT. Amino acid sequence: CSVQQGNTEAFF. The variable domain in full, completed from reference TRBV29-1 and TRBJ1-1, reads SAVISQKPSRDICQRGTSLTIQCQVDSQVTMMFWYRQQPGQSLTLIATANQGSEATYESGFVIDKFPISRPNLTFSTLTVSNMSPEDSSIYLCSVQQGNTEAFFGQGTRLTVV.